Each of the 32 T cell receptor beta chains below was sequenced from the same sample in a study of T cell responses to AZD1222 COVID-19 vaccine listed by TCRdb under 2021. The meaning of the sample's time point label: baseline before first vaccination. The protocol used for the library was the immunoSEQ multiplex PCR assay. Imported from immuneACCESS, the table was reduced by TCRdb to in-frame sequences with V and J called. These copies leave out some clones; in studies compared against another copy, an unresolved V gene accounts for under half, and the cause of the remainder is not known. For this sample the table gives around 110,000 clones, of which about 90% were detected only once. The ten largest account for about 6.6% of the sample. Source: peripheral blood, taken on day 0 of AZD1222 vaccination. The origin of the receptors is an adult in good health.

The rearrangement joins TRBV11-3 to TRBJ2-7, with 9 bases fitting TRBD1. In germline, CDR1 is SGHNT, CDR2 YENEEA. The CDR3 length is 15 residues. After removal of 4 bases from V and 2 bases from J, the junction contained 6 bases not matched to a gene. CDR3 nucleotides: TGTGCCAGCAGCTCGGGACAGGGTGAAACCTACGAGCAGTACTTC. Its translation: CASSSGQGETYEQYF.

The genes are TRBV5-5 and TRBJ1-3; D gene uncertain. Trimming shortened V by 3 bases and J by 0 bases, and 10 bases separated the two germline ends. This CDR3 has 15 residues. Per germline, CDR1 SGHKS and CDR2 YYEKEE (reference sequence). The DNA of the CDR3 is TGTGCCAGCAGCTCCTTGGCACTCTCTGGAAACACCATATATTTT. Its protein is CASSSLALSGNTIYF.

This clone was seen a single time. The CDR3 reads CASSPWGGGETQYF. CDR3 DNA: TGTGCCAGCAGCCCCTGGGGTGGGGGGGAGACCCAGTACTTC. This chain uses TRBV7-2 with TRBJ2-5; weak D call: TRBD2 (6 bases). This CDR3 spans 14 amino acids. CDR1 is SGHTA, CDR2 FQGNSA, per germline. The V gene lost 5 bases and the J gene lost 5 bases, with 15 bases spanning the gap. The full variable domain, its missing parts supplied by reference TRBV7-2 and TRBJ2-5, is GAGVSQSPSNKVTEKGKDVELRCDPISGHTALYWYRQSLGQGLEFLIYFQGNSAPDKSGLPSDRFSAERTGGSVSTLTIQRTQQEDSAVYLCASSPWGGGETQYFGPGTRLLVL.

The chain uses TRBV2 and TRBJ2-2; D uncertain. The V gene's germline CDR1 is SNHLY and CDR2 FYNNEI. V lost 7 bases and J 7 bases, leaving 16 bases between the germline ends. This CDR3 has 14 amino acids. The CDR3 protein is CASKAESRSGELFF. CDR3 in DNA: TGTGCCAGCAAGGCCGAGAGCCGCAGCGGGGAGCTGTTTTTT.

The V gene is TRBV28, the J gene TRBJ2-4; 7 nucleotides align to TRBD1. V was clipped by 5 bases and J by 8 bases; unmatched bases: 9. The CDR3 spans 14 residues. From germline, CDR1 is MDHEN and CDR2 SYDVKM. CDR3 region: CASSPTGSLDIQYF. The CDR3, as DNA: TGTGCCAGCAGTCCGACAGGGTCGTTGGACATTCAGTACTTC.

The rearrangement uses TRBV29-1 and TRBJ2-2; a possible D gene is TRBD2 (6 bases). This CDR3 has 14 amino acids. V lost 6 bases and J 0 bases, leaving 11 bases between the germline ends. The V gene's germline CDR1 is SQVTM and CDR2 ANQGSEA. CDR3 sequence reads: CSVLSGANTGELFF. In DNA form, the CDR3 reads TGCAGCGTCCTTAGCGGCGCGAACACCGGGGAGCTGTTTTTT.

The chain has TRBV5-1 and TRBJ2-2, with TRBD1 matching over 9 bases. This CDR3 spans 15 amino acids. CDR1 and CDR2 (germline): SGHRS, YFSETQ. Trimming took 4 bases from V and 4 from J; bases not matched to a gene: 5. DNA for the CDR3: TGCGCCAGCAGCGGGGACAGGGCGATCACCGGGGAGCTGTTTTTT. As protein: CASSGDRAITGELFF.

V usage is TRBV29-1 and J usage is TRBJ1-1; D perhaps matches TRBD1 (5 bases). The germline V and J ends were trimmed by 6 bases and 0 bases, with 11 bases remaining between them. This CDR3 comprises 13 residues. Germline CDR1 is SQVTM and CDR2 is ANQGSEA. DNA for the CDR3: TGCAGCGTGCCCGGGGCTCTGAACACTGAAGCTTTCTTT. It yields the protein CSVPGALNTEAFF. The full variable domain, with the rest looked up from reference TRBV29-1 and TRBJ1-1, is SAVISQKPSRDICQRGTSLTIQCQVDSQVTMMFWYRQQPGQSLTLIATANQGSEATYESGFVIDKFPISRPNLTFSTLTVSNMSPEDSSIYLCSVPGALNTEAFFGQGTRLTVV.

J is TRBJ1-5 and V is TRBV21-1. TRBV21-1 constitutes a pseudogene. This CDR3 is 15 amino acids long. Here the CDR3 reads CASSNRGVRDQPQHF. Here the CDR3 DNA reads TGTGCCAGCAGCAATCGGGGAGTCCGGGATCAGCCCCAGCATTTT.

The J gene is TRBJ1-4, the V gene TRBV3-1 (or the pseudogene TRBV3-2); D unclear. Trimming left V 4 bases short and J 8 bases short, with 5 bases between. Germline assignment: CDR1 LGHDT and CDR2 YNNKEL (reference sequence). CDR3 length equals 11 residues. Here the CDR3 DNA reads TGTGCCAGCAGCCTGGAGGAAAAACTGTTTTTT. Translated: CASSLEEKLFF.

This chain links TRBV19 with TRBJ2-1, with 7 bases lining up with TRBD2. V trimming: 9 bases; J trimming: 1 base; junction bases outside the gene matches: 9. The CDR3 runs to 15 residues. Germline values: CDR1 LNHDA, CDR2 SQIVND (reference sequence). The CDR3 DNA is TGTGCCAGCAACCCCAGCGGGGATTCCTACAATGAGCAGTTCTTC. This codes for CASNPSGDSYNEQFF.

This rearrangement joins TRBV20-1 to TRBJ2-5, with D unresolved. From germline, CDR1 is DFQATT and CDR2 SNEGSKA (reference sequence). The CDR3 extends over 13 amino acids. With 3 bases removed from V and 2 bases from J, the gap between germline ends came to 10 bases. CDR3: CSASSEPQETQYF. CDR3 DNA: TGCAGTGCTAGTTCGGAGCCACAAGAGACCCAGTACTTC.

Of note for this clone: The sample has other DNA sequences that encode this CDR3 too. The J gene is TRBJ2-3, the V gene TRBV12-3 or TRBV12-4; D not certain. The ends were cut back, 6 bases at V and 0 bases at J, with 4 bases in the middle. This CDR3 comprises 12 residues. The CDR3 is CASSPSTDTQYF. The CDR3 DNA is TGTGCCAGCAGCCCTAGCACAGATACGCAGTATTTT.

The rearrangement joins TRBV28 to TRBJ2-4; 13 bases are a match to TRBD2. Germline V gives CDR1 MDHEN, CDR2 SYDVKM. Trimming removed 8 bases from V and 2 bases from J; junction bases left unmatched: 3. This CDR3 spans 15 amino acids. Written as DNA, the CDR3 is TGTGCCAGCCAGACTAGCGGGAGGACCAAAAACATTCAGTACTTC. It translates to CASQTSGRTKNIQYF.

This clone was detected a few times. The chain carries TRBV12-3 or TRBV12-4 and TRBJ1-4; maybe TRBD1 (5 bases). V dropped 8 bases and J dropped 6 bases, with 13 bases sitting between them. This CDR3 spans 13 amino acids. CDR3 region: CASRLGVDEKLFF. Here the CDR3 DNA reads TGTGCCAGCCGCTTGGGGGTAGATGAAAAACTGTTTTTT.

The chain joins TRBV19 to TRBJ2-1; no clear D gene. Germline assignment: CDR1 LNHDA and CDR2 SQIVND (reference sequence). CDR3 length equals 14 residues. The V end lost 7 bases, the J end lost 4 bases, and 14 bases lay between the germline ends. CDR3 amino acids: CASKVQLQYNEQFF. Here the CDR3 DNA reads TGTGCCAGTAAAGTTCAGCTACAGTACAATGAGCAGTTCTTC. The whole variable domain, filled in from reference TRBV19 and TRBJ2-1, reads DGGITQSPKYLFRKEGQNVTLSCEQNLNHDAMYWYRQDPGQGLRLIYYSQIVNDFQKGDIAEGYSVSREKKESFPLTVTSAQKNPTAFYLCASKVQLQYNEQFFGPGTRLTVL.

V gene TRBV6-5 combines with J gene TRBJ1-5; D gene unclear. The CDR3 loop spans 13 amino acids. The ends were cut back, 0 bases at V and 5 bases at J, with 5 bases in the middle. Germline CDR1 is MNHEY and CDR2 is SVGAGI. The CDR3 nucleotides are TGTGCCAGCAGTTACTCGATCCATCAGCCCCAGCATTTT. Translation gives CASSYSIHQPQHF.

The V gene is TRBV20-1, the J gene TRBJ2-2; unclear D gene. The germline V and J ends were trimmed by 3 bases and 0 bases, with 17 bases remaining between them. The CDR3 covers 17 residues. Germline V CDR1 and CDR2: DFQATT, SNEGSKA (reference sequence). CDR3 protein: CSASRAVGNANTGELFF. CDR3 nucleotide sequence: TGCAGTGCTAGTAGGGCTGTAGGTAACGCGAACACCGGGGAGCTGTTTTTT.

The CDR3 loop is CASSQGGTAGSYNEQFF. Here the CDR3 DNA reads TGTGCCAGCAGCCAAGGGGGGACGGCGGGTTCCTACAATGAGCAGTTCTTC. The gene calls are TRBV3-1 (or the pseudogene TRBV3-2) and TRBJ2-1; D may match TRBD1 or TRBD2 (5 bases each). CDR3 length: 17 amino acids. CDR1 LGHDT and CDR2 YNNKEL come from the germline V gene (reference sequence). V was shortened by 1 base and J by 1 base, with 14 bases between the two germline ends.

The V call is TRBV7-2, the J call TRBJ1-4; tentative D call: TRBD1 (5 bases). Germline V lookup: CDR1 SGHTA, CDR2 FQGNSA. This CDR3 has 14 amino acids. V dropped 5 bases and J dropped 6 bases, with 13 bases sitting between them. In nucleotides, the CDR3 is TGTGCCAGCAGCCCGGGGCCAGCGGATGAAAAACTGTTTTTT. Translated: CASSPGPADEKLFF.

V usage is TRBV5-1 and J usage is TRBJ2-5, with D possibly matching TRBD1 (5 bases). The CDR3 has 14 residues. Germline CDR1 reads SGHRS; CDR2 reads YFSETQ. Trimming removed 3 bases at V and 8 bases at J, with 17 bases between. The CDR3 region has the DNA TGCGCCAGCAGCTCAGAAAGAAGTGGGGCCACCCAGTACTTC. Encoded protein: CASSSERSGATQYF.

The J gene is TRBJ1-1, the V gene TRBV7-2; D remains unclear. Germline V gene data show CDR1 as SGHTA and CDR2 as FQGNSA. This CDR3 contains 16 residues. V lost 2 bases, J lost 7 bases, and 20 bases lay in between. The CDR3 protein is CASSLRPRGGSDEAFF. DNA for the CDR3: TGTGCCAGCAGCTTAAGGCCCCGTGGAGGGAGTGATGAAGCTTTCTTT.

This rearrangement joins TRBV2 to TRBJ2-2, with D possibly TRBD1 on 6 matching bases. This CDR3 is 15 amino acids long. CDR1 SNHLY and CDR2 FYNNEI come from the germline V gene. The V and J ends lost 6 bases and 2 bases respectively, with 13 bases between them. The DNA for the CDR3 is TGTGCCAGCAGCTGGGGGCCCACTAACACCGGGGAGCTGTTTTTT. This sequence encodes CASSWGPTNTGELFF.

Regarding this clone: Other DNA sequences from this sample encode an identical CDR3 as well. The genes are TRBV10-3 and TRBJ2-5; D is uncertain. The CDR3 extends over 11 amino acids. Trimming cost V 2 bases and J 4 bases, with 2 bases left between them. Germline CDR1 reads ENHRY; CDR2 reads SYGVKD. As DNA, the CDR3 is TGTGCCATCAGTGAGAGAGAGACCCAGTACTTC. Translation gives CAISERETQYF.

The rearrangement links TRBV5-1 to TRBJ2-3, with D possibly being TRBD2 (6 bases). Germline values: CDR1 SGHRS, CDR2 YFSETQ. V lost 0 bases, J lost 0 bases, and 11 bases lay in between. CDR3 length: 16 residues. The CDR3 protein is CASSLGRATSTDTQYF. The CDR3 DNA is TGCGCCAGCAGCTTGGGGAGGGCGACTAGCACAGATACGCAGTATTTT.

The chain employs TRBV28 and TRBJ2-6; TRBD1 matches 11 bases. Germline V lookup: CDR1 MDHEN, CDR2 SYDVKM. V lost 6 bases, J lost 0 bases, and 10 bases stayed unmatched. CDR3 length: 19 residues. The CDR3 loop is CASRNPPGTGGSGANVLTF. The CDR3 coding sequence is TGTGCCAGCAGGAACCCGCCCGGGACAGGGGGCTCTGGGGCCAACGTCCTGACTTTC.

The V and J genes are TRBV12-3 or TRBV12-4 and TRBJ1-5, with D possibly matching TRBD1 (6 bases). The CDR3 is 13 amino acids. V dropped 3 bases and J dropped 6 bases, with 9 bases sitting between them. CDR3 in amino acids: CASSFEGGQPQHF. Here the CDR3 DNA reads TGTGCCAGCAGTTTTGAAGGGGGTCAGCCCCAGCATTTT.

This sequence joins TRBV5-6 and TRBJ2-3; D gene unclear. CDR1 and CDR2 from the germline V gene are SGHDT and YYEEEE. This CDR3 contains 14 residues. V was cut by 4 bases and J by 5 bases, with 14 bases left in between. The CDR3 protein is CASSQYLQGDTQYF. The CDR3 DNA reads TGTGCCAGCAGCCAATATCTACAAGGAGATACGCAGTATTTT.

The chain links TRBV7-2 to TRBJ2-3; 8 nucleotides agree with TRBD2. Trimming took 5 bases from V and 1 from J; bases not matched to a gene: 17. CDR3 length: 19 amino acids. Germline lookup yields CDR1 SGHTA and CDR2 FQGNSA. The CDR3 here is CASSPLIAGYRWGTDTQYF. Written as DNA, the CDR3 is TGTGCCAGCAGCCCTTTGATAGCGGGGTACCGATGGGGCACAGATACGCAGTATTTT.

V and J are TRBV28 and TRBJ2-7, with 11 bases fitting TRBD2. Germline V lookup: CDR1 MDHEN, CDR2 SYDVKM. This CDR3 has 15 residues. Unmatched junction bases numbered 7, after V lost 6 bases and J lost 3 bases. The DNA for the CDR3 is TGTGCCAGCAGCCGACTAGCGGGGACTCTCTACGAGCAGTACTTC. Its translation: CASSRLAGTLYEQYF.

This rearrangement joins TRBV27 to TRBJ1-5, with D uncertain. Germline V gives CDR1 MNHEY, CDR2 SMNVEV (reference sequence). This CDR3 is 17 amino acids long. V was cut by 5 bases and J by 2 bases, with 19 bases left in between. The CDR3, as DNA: TGTGCCAGCAGTCTCGGGCCTCCCGGACCTCGCAATCAGCCCCAGCATTTT. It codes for CASSLGPPGPRNQPQHF.

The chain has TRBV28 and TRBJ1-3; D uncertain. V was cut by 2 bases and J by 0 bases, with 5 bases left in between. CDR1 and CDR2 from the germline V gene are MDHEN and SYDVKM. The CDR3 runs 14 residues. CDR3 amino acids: CASSLPSSGNTIYF. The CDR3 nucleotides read TGTGCCAGCAGTTTACCCAGCTCTGGAAACACCATATATTTT.